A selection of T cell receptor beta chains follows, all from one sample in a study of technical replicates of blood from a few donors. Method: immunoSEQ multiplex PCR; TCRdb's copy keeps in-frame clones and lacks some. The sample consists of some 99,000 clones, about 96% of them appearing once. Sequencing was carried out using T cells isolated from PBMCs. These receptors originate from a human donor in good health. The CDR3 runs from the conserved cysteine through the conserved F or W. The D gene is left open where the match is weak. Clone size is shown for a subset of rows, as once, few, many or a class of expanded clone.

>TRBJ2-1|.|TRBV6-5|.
CASSYSGLLDYNEQFF
TGTGCCAGCAGTTACTCCGGACTACTCGACTACAATGAGCAGTTCTTC
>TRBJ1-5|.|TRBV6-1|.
CASSHQGSGNQPQHF
TGTGCCAGCAGCCACCAGGGATCAGGCAATCAGCCCCAGCATTTT
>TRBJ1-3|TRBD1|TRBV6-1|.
CASSVTGGGNTIYF
TGTGCCAGCAGTGTGACAGGGGGAGGAAACACCATATATTTT
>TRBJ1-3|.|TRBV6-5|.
CASSYMGAPGNTIYF
TGTGCCAGCAGTTACATGGGGGCCCCTGGAAACACCATATATTTT
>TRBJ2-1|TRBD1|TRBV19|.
CASSTRTGTVSYNEQFF
TGTGCCAGTAGTACACGAACCGGGACAGTTTCCTACAATGAGCAGTTCTTC
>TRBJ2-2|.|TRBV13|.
CASSLVRSANTGELFF
TGTGCCAGCAGCTTAGTCCGCTCAGCGAACACCGGGGAGCTGTTTTTT
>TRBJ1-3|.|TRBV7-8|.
CASRGGGSSGNTIYF
TGTGCCAGCAGGGGCGGGGGTTCCTCTGGAAACACCATATATTTT
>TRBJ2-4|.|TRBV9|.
CASTPSLSKNIQYF
TGTGCCAGCACCCCTTCTTTGTCCAAAAACATTCAGTACTTC
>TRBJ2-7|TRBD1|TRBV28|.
CATLYGQGNYEQYF
TGTGCCACCCTATACGGACAGGGGAACTACGAGCAGTACTTC
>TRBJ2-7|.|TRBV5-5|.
CASSQGTRPYEQYF
TGTGCCAGCAGCCAGGGGACGCGCCCCTACGAGCAGTACTTC
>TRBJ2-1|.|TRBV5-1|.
CASTLRPEGYEQFF
TGCGCCAGCACCCTTCGTCCGGAGGGCTATGAGCAGTTCTTC
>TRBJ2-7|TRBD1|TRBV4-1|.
CASSQVGTGGRYEQYF
TGCGCCAGCAGCCAAGTAGGGACAGGGGGCCGATACGAGCAGTACTTC
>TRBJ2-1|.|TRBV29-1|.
CSVASPEASSYNEQFF
TGCAGCGTTGCAAGCCCGGAAGCGAGCTCCTACAATGAGCAGTTCTTC
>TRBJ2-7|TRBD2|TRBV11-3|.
CASSFNQRGDYEQYF
TGTGCCAGCAGCTTCAACCAGCGGGGGGACTACGAGCAGTACTTC
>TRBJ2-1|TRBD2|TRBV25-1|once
CASLHPGGDNEQFF
TGTGCCAGTCTGCACCCGGGGGGGGACAATGAGCAGTTCTTC
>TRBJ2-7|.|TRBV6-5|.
CASKANSYEQYF
TGTGCCAGCAAAGCAAACTCCTACGAGCAGTACTTC
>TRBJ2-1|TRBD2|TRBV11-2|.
CASRYSGRGFGDEQFF
TGTGCCAGCAGATATAGCGGGAGGGGCTTCGGGGATGAGCAGTTCTTC
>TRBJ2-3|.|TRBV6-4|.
CASSDTRGVPGVNTQYF
TGTGCCAGCAGTGACACGAGGGGTGTTCCAGGGGTCAATACGCAGTATTTT
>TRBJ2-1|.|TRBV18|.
CASSPVGVAGSYNEQFF
TGTGCCAGCTCACCAGTAGGAGTCGCTGGATCCTACAATGAGCAGTTCTTC
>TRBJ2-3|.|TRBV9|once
CASSPPGSTDTQYF
TGTGCCAGCAGCCCCCCCGGGAGCACAGATACGCAGTATTTT
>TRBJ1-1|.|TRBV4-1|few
CASSQGGGKRTEAFF
TGCGCCAGCAGCCAGGGTGGAGGGAAGCGGACTGAAGCTTTCTTT
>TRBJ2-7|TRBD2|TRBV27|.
CASSLAGGFYEQYF
TGTGCCAGCAGTTTAGCGGGAGGGTTTTACGAGCAGTACTTC
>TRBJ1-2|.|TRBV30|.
CAWTGQSLPPYGYTF
TGTGCCTGGACCGGACAGAGTCTTCCGCCCTATGGCTACACCTTC
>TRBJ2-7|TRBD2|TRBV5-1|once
CASSLELAGGVSYEQYF
TGCGCCAGCAGCTTGGAATTAGCGGGAGGAGTTTCCTACGAGCAGTACTTC
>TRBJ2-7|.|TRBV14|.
CASSQSEEKDYEQYF
TGTGCCAGCAGCCAAAGTGAGGAGAAGGACTACGAGCAGTACTTC
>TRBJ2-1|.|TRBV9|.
CASSVDTREQFF
TGTGCCAGCAGCGTAGATACTCGGGAGCAGTTCTTC
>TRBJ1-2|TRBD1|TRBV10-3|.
CAVVGQGNRYTF
TGTGCCGTTGTGGGACAGGGGAATCGCTACACCTTC
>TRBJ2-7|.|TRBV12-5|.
CASGRPRVVSYEQYF
TGTGCTAGTGGTCGCCCCCGGGTCGTATCCTACGAGCAGTACTTC
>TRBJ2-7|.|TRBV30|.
CAWKAGSYEQYF
TGTGCCTGGAAAGCGGGCAGCTACGAGCAGTACTTC
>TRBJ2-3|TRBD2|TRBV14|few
CASSQVRLAGDTQYF
TGTGCCAGCAGCCAAGTTCGGCTAGCGGGAGATACGCAGTATTTT
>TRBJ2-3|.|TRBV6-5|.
CASSYSLGLPTDTQYF
TGTGCCAGCAGTTACTCTCTCGGACTACCCACAGATACGCAGTATTTT
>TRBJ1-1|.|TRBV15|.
CATSRDREVMNTEAFF
TGTGCCACCAGCAGAGATCGCGAAGTTATGAACACTGAAGCTTTCTTT
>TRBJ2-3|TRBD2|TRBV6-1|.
CASSVTSGLTDTQYF
TGTGCCAGCAGTGTAACTAGCGGACTCACAGATACGCAGTATTTT
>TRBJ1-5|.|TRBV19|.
CASSTKIGRGHQPQHF
TGTGCCAGTAGTACCAAAATAGGCAGGGGACATCAGCCCCAGCATTTT
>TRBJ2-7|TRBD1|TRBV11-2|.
CASSLDYGTGSEQYF
TGTGCCAGCAGCTTAGATTACGGGACAGGGTCCGAGCAGTACTTC
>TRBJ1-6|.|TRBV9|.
CASSGDSASPLHF
TGTGCCAGCAGCGGGGACTCGGCTTCACCCCTCCACTTT
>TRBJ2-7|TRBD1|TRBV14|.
CASSQFRDRGFGEQYF
TGTGCCAGCAGCCAATTCCGGGACAGGGGATTTGGCGAGCAGTACTTC
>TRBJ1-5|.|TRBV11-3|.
CASSLGGGPQHF
TGTGCCAGCAGCTTAGGGGGGGGGCCCCAGCATTTT
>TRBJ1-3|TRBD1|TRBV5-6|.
CASSLGQGAVSGNTIYF
TGTGCCAGCAGCTTAGGACAGGGGGCTGTCTCTGGAAACACCATATATTTT
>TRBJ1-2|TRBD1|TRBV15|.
CATSPRTGEGYTF
TGTGCCACCAGCCCCCGGACAGGGGAAGGCTACACCTTC
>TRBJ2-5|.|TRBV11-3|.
CASSLESGIALETQYF
TGTGCCAGCAGCTTAGAATCCGGGATAGCGTTAGAGACCCAGTACTTC
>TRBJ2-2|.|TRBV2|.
CASSVGGRTGELFF
TGTGCCAGCAGTGTCGGGGGTCGCACCGGGGAGCTGTTTTTT
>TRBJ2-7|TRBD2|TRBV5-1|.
CASSLEASGGAGSYEQYF
TGCGCCAGCAGCTTGGAAGCTAGCGGGGGGGCCGGCTCATACGAGCAGTACTTC
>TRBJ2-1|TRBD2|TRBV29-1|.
CSVDGRAGNEQFF
TGCAGCGTTGACGGGAGGGCCGGGAATGAGCAGTTCTTC
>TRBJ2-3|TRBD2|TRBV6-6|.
CASSYQTSGTDTQYF
TGTGCCAGCAGTTACCAGACTAGCGGCACAGATACGCAGTATTTT
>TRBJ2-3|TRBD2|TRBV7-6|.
CASSFSSGPTDTQYF
TGTGCCAGCAGCTTTTCTAGCGGGCCCACAGATACGCAGTATTTT
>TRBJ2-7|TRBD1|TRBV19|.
CASSIVAGTGSYEQYF
TGTGCCAGTAGTATAGTTGCCGGGACAGGGAGTTACGAGCAGTACTTC
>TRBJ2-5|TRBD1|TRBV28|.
CASSLSLTGGAGETQYF
TGTGCCAGCAGTTTATCCCTTACAGGGGGCGCGGGAGAGACCCAGTACTTC
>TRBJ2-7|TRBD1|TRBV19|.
CASSIDRGRTEQYF
TGTGCCAGTAGCATCGACAGGGGCCGGACCGAGCAGTACTTC
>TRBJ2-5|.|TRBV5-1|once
CASSLAFQGLLRQETQYF
TGCGCCAGCAGCTTGGCCTTTCAAGGACTTCTCCGGCAAGAGACCCAGTACTTC
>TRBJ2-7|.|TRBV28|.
CASSLNLQRASYEQYF
TGTGCCAGCAGTTTAAACCTCCAGCGGGCTTCCTACGAGCAGTACTTC
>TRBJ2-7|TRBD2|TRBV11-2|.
CASSLDPGTSGYEQYF
TGTGCCAGCAGCTTAGATCCCGGGACTAGCGGCTACGAGCAGTACTTC
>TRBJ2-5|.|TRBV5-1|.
CASREQLPGGETQYF
TGCGCCAGCAGGGAGCAACTCCCCGGTGGGGAGACCCAGTACTTC